These T cell receptor beta chains were read from a single sample in a study of CD8 T cells in ankylosing spondylitis. TCRdb re-analysed the 5' RACE reads in MiXCR, keeping a single row per CDR3 protein. The sample records 150,000 to 200,000 distinct CDR3 sequences, 9.8% being singletons. The specimen was blood, either unsorted or a sorted T cell fraction (not recorded which). These receptors originate from a female donor with ankylosing spondylitis or in good health (not recorded which). Both conserved end residues are part of each CDR3. The order of the fields is clone size, V gene, D gene, J gene, CDR3 protein, CDR3 DNA. A D gene is named only where the DNA matches it firmly. Expanded clones are given a class, and other clones once, few, many or no size at all.

clone_size: many; v_call: TRBV5-1; d_call: .; j_call: TRBJ1-1; cdr3_aa: CASSLWQGKGTEAFF; cdr3_nt: TGCGCCAGCAGCTTGTGGCAGGGAAAGGGAACTGAAGCTTTCTTT
clone_size: many; v_call: TRBV5-1; d_call: TRBD2; j_call: TRBJ2-2; cdr3_aa: CASSSKPGGSSGELFF; cdr3_nt: TGCGCCAGCAGCAGCAAACCGGGAGGATCTTCCGGGGAGCTGTTTTTT
clone_size: .; v_call: TRBV12-3/TRBV12-4; d_call: TRBD1; j_call: TRBJ2-2; cdr3_aa: CASSMGTEPTGELFF; cdr3_nt: TGTGCCAGCAGTATGGGGACAGAGCCCACCGGGGAGCTGTTTTTT
clone_size: many; v_call: TRBV5-1; d_call: TRBD1; j_call: TRBJ1-1; cdr3_aa: CASSLGKGQDEAFF; cdr3_nt: TGCGCCAGCAGCTTGGGGAAGGGACAGGACGAAGCTTTCTTT
clone_size: .; v_call: TRBV25-1; d_call: .; j_call: TRBJ1-1; cdr3_aa: CASSAGPPNTEAFF; cdr3_nt: TGTGCCAGCAGTGCTGGACCCCCGAACACTGAAGCTTTCTTT
clone_size: few; v_call: TRBV4-1; d_call: TRBD2; j_call: TRBJ2-7; cdr3_aa: CASSQGGTTYEQYF; cdr3_nt: TGCGCCAGCAGCCAAGGGGGGACTACCTACGAGCAGTACTTC
clone_size: few; v_call: TRBV27; d_call: .; j_call: TRBJ2-7; cdr3_aa: CASSLSVGLEQYF; cdr3_nt: TGTGCCAGCAGTTTATCGGTAGGGCTCGAGCAGTACTTC
clone_size: few; v_call: TRBV15; d_call: TRBD1; j_call: TRBJ2-7; cdr3_aa: CATSRGTGVHEQYF; cdr3_nt: TGTGCCACCAGCAGGGGGACAGGGGTCCACGAGCAGTACTTC
clone_size: many; v_call: TRBV7-9; d_call: .; j_call: TRBJ2-3; cdr3_aa: CATLTTATSTDTQYF; cdr3_nt: TGTGCCACCTTGACTACGGCGACTAGCACAGATACGCAGTATTTT
clone_size: few; v_call: TRBV7-9; d_call: .; j_call: TRBJ1-4; cdr3_aa: CASSRPTGEKLFF; cdr3_nt: TGTGCCAGCAGTCGACCGACGGGTGAAAAACTGTTTTTT
clone_size: many; v_call: TRBV28; d_call: .; j_call: TRBJ2-1; cdr3_aa: CAIGSTNYNEQFF; cdr3_nt: TGTGCCATCGGATCCACAAATTACAATGAGCAGTTCTTC
clone_size: once; v_call: TRBV7-6; d_call: .; j_call: TRBJ2-7; cdr3_aa: CASSLGLGAYEQYF; cdr3_nt: TGTGCCAGCAGCTTGGGACTGGGGGCCTACGAGCAGTACTTC
clone_size: .; v_call: TRBV20-1; d_call: .; j_call: TRBJ2-7; cdr3_aa: CSASVTRHEQYF; cdr3_nt: TGCAGTGCTAGTGTGACTAGACACGAGCAGTACTTC
clone_size: .; v_call: TRBV24-1; d_call: TRBD2; j_call: TRBJ2-1; cdr3_aa: CATSGGFHEQFF; cdr3_nt: TGTGCCACGTCGGGGGGTTTCCATGAGCAGTTCTTC
clone_size: .; v_call: TRBV3-1; d_call: .; j_call: TRBJ2-7; cdr3_aa: CASSRRSMGGLYEQYF; cdr3_nt: TGTGCCAGCAGCCGGAGGTCTATGGGGGGCCTCTACGAGCAGTACTTC
clone_size: .; v_call: TRBV5-4; d_call: TRBD2; j_call: TRBJ2-3; cdr3_aa: CASSLMREKSTDTQYF; cdr3_nt: TGTGCCAGCAGCTTGATGCGGGAGAAGAGTACAGATACGCAGTATTTT
clone_size: .; v_call: TRBV4-3; d_call: TRBD2; j_call: TRBJ2-1; cdr3_aa: CASSGLAGINEQFF; cdr3_nt: TGCGCCAGCAGCGGTCTAGCGGGTATCAATGAGCAGTTCTTC
clone_size: many; v_call: TRBV4-3; d_call: .; j_call: TRBJ1-2; cdr3_aa: CASSPEAAAYGYTF; cdr3_nt: TGCGCCAGCAGCCCTGAGGCAGCCGCCTATGGCTACACCTTC
clone_size: many; v_call: TRBV27; d_call: .; j_call: TRBJ1-5; cdr3_aa: CASSYSKYSNQPQHF; cdr3_nt: TGTGCCAGCAGTTACAGCAAATATAGCAATCAGCCCCAGCATTTT
clone_size: .; v_call: TRBV7-9; d_call: .; j_call: TRBJ2-3; cdr3_aa: CASSLLGGDTQYF; cdr3_nt: TGTGCCAGCAGCTTATTAGGGGGAGATACGCAGTATTTT
clone_size: few; v_call: TRBV12-3/TRBV12-4; d_call: TRBD2; j_call: TRBJ2-1; cdr3_aa: CASSLPLAGASGNEQFF; cdr3_nt: TGTGCCAGCAGTCTTCCGTTAGCGGGAGCTTCGGGCAATGAGCAGTTCTTC
clone_size: .; v_call: TRBV11-2; d_call: .; j_call: TRBJ1-1; cdr3_aa: CASSLKGIGGTEAFF; cdr3_nt: TGTGCCAGCAGCTTAAAGGGAATAGGCGGCACTGAAGCTTTCTTT
clone_size: .; v_call: TRBV6-2/TRBV6-3; d_call: .; j_call: TRBJ2-1; cdr3_aa: CASSYPRRSNEQFF; cdr3_nt: TGTGCCAGCAGTTACCCCCGACGAAGCAATGAGCAGTTCTTC
clone_size: .; v_call: TRBV6-4; d_call: TRBD2; j_call: TRBJ2-5; cdr3_aa: CASSDKTSGRKTQYF; cdr3_nt: TGTGCCAGCAGTGACAAAACTAGCGGGAGAAAGACCCAGTACTTC
clone_size: few; v_call: TRBV12-5; d_call: .; j_call: TRBJ1-1; cdr3_aa: CASGLYSGNTEAFF; cdr3_nt: TGTGCTAGTGGTTTGTACTCTGGAAACACTGAAGCTTTCTTT
clone_size: few; v_call: TRBV24-1; d_call: TRBD1; j_call: TRBJ2-2; cdr3_aa: CATSDPGQGGNGELFF; cdr3_nt: TGTGCCACCAGTGATCCCGGACAGGGCGGGAACGGGGAGCTGTTTTTT
clone_size: many; v_call: TRBV4-3; d_call: .; j_call: TRBJ2-1; cdr3_aa: CASSQAHQLTGNEQFF; cdr3_nt: TGCGCCAGCAGCCAAGCGCACCAGCTTACGGGCAATGAGCAGTTCTTC
clone_size: .; v_call: TRBV12-5; d_call: .; j_call: TRBJ1-2; cdr3_aa: CASGPLAAWDGYTF; cdr3_nt: TGTGCTAGTGGCCCCCTTGCGGCCTGGGATGGCTACACCTTC
clone_size: few; v_call: TRBV6-2/TRBV6-3; d_call: TRBD2; j_call: TRBJ2-2; cdr3_aa: CASSYDKRGNTGELFF; cdr3_nt: TGTGCCAGCAGTTACGATAAGCGGGGGAACACCGGGGAGCTGTTTTTT
clone_size: few; v_call: TRBV24-1; d_call: TRBD1; j_call: TRBJ2-3; cdr3_aa: CATSDGGTGQITQYF; cdr3_nt: TGTGCCACCAGTGATGGGGGGACAGGCCAAATTACGCAGTATTTT
clone_size: few; v_call: TRBV27; d_call: .; j_call: TRBJ2-1; cdr3_aa: CASSSTNNEQFF; cdr3_nt: TGTGCCAGCAGTTCAACTAACAATGAGCAGTTCTTC
clone_size: .; v_call: TRBV6-2/TRBV6-3; d_call: .; j_call: TRBJ2-2; cdr3_aa: CASKGPTYTGELFF; cdr3_nt: TGTGCCAGCAAGGGTCCTACTTACACCGGGGAGCTGTTTTTT
clone_size: .; v_call: TRBV12-3/TRBV12-4; d_call: .; j_call: TRBJ2-3; cdr3_aa: CASKGGVISTDTQYF; cdr3_nt: TGTGCCAGCAAAGGGGGGGTTATTAGCACAGATACGCAGTATTTT
clone_size: few; v_call: TRBV9; d_call: .; j_call: TRBJ2-2; cdr3_aa: CASSAHIGGRELFF; cdr3_nt: TGTGCCAGCAGCGCTCACATCGGGGGCCGGGAGCTGTTTTTT
clone_size: many; v_call: TRBV2; d_call: .; j_call: TRBJ2-7; cdr3_aa: CASSERQFIMILQVEQYF; cdr3_nt: TGTGCCAGCAGTGAACGGCAGTTTATAATGATCTTACAGGTCGAGCAGTACTTC
clone_size: .; v_call: TRBV4-2; d_call: .; j_call: TRBJ2-7; cdr3_aa: CASSGSLGYEQYF; cdr3_nt: TGTGCCAGCTCGGGAAGTTTGGGATACGAGCAGTACTTC
clone_size: few; v_call: TRBV9; d_call: .; j_call: TRBJ2-1; cdr3_aa: CASSPPLGEQFF; cdr3_nt: TGTGCCAGCAGCCCTCCCTTGGGTGAGCAGTTCTTC
clone_size: many; v_call: TRBV29-1; d_call: TRBD2; j_call: TRBJ2-7; cdr3_aa: CSGRTSGTYEQYF; cdr3_nt: TGCAGCGGAAGGACTAGCGGGACCTACGAGCAGTACTTC
clone_size: few; v_call: TRBV9; d_call: .; j_call: TRBJ2-4; cdr3_aa: CASSVSPGGKNIQYF; cdr3_nt: TGTGCCAGCAGCGTAAGTCCCGGGGGCAAAAACATTCAGTACTTC
clone_size: few; v_call: TRBV20-1; d_call: .; j_call: TRBJ1-1; cdr3_aa: CSARDLTGLATEAFF; cdr3_nt: TGCAGTGCTAGAGATCTAACAGGATTGGCCACTGAAGCTTTCTTT